The rows below give T cell receptor beta chains drawn from one sample of a study of identical twins. TCRdb re-analysed the 5' RACE reads in MiXCR, keeping a single row per CDR3 protein. The data show 650,000 to 800,000 distinct CDR3 sequences, with about 9.4% seen just once and 0.75% to 1% held by the top ten. The data were also submitted as part of a second study, on yellow fever vaccine responses in identical twins.

The sequenced sample was PBMCs. The receptor source for this set is a young woman in good health. Each CDR3 is given with its conserved first and last residue. Fields, in order: J gene, D gene, V gene, clone size, CDR3 DNA, CDR3 protein. D genes are given only for firm matches. For some rows the clone size is stated as once, few or many, or as a class when expanded; others skip it.

>TRBJ2-1|-|TRBV20-1|many
TGCAGTGCTAATGAACAGGTGCACAATGAGCAGTTCTTC
CSANEQVHNEQFF
>TRBJ1-6|-|TRBV20-1|few
TGCAGTGCTAGAGATAGGAGTTCACCCCTCCACTTT
CSARDRSSPLHF
>TRBJ2-2|-|TRBV10-3|many
TGTGCCATCAGTGAGTCAGGACGGCCCATCGACCAATACACCGGGGAGCTGTTTTTT
CAISESGRPIDQYTGELFF
>TRBJ2-1|TRBD2|TRBV4-3|few
TGCGCCAGCAGCCAAGATGCCCGCGGGAGGGCCCGGAATGAGCAGTTCTTC
CASSQDARGRARNEQFF
>TRBJ2-7|-|TRBV29-1|few
TGCAGCGGGGCGACTAGCTCCTACGAGCAGTACTTC
CSGATSSYEQYF
>TRBJ2-1|TRBD2|TRBV18|-
TGTGCCAGCTCACCCGAAGCGGGAGCGGGGTACAATGAGCAGTTCTTC
CASSPEAGAGYNEQFF
>TRBJ2-5|-|TRBV28|few
TGTGCCAGCCGCTACTCGCTGGTCCAAGAGACCCAGTACTTC
CASRYSLVQETQYF
>TRBJ1-1|-|TRBV30|few
TGTGCCTGGACAGAGGATGATCCTGAAGCTTTCTTT
CAWTEDDPEAFF
>TRBJ2-1|-|TRBV7-9|-
TGTGCCGGAAGAGGGGTCTCCTACAATGAGCAGTTCTTC
CAGRGVSYNEQFF
>TRBJ2-2|-|TRBV11-1|-
TGTGCCAGCGGCAAGTTTACGAACACCGGGGAGCTGTTTTTT
CASGKFTNTGELFF
>TRBJ2-3|TRBD2|TRBV5-1|few
TGCGCCACCGCGGAGGCGGGAGATTTCACAGATACGCAGTATTTT
CATAEAGDFTDTQYF
>TRBJ2-7|TRBD2|TRBV20-1|few
TGCAGTGCATCACTAGCGGGAGGGCCCCACGAGCAGTACTTC
CSASLAGGPHEQYF
>TRBJ2-7|TRBD2|TRBV4-3|-
TGCGCCAGCAGCCAAGCCCCGGGACTACCGTACGAGCAGTACTTC
CASSQAPGLPYEQYF
>TRBJ2-7|-|TRBV14|few
TGTGCCAGCAGGGTGACCGGGACGAGGAGGAGGTGGGATGTTTACGAGCAGTACTTC
CASRVTGTRRRWDVYEQYF
>TRBJ1-1|-|TRBV12-3/TRBV12-4|few
TGTGCCAGCAGTTTTACCGGGACAAGAAAAGGGGACACTGAAGCTTTCTTT
CASSFTGTRKGDTEAFF
>TRBJ2-7|-|TRBV6-2/TRBV6-3|few
TGTGCCAGCAGCCGCACAGAGAGCTACGAGCAGTACTTC
CASSRTESYEQYF
>TRBJ1-5|TRBD1|TRBV7-9|few
TGTGCCAGCAGCCTAGGGACAGGGGGCTTGAATCAGCCCCAGCATTTT
CASSLGTGGLNQPQHF
>TRBJ2-7|TRBD1|TRBV20-1|-
TGCAGTGCTGAGGAAGGGACAGGATTCGGGCAGTACTTC
CSAEEGTGFGQYF
>TRBJ1-2|TRBD1|TRBV7-2|few
TGTGCCAGCAGCCGTCGTGGGACAGGGAATGGCTACACCTTC
CASSRRGTGNGYTF
>TRBJ2-7|TRBD2|TRBV3-1|-
TGTGCCAGCAGCCAGGGACTAGCGGGGACCTCCTACGAGCAGTACTTC
CASSQGLAGTSYEQYF
>TRBJ1-5|-|TRBV5-1|few
TGCGCCAGCAGCGGGACCCCTCGAGGGCCCCAGCATTTT
CASSGTPRGPQHF
>TRBJ1-5|-|TRBV20-1|-
TGCAGTGCTAGCCCCGATGCGGGTCAGCCCCAGCATTTT
CSASPDAGQPQHF
>TRBJ2-1|TRBD2|TRBV5-1|-
TGCGCCAGCAGCGGGACTAGCGGGAGCTCCTACAATGAGCAGTTCTTC
CASSGTSGSSYNEQFF
>TRBJ1-1|-|TRBV14|-
TGTGCCAGCAGCCGCCTGGGGCAGAACACTGAAGCTTTCTTT
CASSRLGQNTEAFF
>TRBJ2-3|-|TRBV19|few
TGTGCCAGTGGACGGGGCTGGAAAGATACGCAGTATTTT
CASGRGWKDTQYF
>TRBJ2-1|TRBD2|TRBV3-1|-
TGTGCCAGCAGCCAAGAAACTAGCGGGGGTCCGTGGAATGAGCAGTTCTTC
CASSQETSGGPWNEQFF
>TRBJ2-5|-|TRBV28|few
TGTGCCAGCAGTCTCCTCGCGGGGGCCAAAGAGACCCAGTACTTC
CASSLLAGAKETQYF
>TRBJ1-2|-|TRBV6-5|-
TGTGCCAGCAGTTCTCAACCGGGGACCTCTTATGGCTACACCTTC
CASSSQPGTSYGYTF
>TRBJ2-1|-|TRBV7-2|many
TGTGCCAGCGGATCCTTAGCGACCCTCGGTTACAATGAGCAGTTCTTC
CASGSLATLGYNEQFF
>TRBJ2-7|TRBD2|TRBV4-2|few
TGTGCCAGCAGCCAGGTAGCGGGAGAGTACGAGCAGTACTTC
CASSQVAGEYEQYF
>TRBJ2-1|-|TRBV29-1|-
TGCAGCGTTGAAGAGGGCCTGACGGATGAGCAGTTCTTC
CSVEEGLTDEQFF
>TRBJ2-7|TRBD2|TRBV7-9|-
TGTGCCAGCAGCTTGGGAATTGGGCTAGCGGAATACGAGCAGTACTTC
CASSLGIGLAEYEQYF
>TRBJ2-1|-|TRBV5-1|few
TGCGCCAGCAGCTTGACTATCCAATACAATGAGCAGTTCTTC
CASSLTIQYNEQFF
>TRBJ2-5|TRBD1|TRBV28|few
TGTGCCAGCAGCCCCCGGACAGGGGCCCCCCACTACTTC
CASSPRTGAPHYF
>TRBJ2-5|-|TRBV10-3|many
TGTGCCATCAGTAAGGGAGAGACCCAGTACTTC
CAISKGETQYF
>TRBJ1-2|TRBD1|TRBV13|few
TGTGCCAGCAGCTTAGGGGCAGGGGGCGCGGATGGCTATGGCTACACCTTC
CASSLGAGGADGYGYTF
>TRBJ2-1|-|TRBV9|once
TGTGCCAGCAGCGCCGGGGGCTCTGCTTACAATGAGCAGTTCTTC
CASSAGGSAYNEQFF
>TRBJ2-7|-|TRBV20-1|-
TGCAGTGCTAGGGGGGGTTGGTCCGAGCAGTACTTC
CSARGGWSEQYF
>TRBJ1-2|TRBD1|TRBV3-1|few
TGTGCCAGCAGCCAAGATGACACCAGGGGGAGGAGTGGCTACACCTTC
CASSQDDTRGRSGYTF
>TRBJ1-1|TRBD1|TRBV5-6|few
TGTGCCAGCAGCTTATCCGGGACAGGTGCTGAAGCTTTCTTT
CASSLSGTGAEAFF
>TRBJ2-6|-|TRBV7-8|-
TGTGCCAGCATCCCGCTAGGGTCTGGGGCCAACGTCCTGACTTTC
CASIPLGSGANVLTF
>TRBJ2-7|TRBD1|TRBV27|-
TGTGCCAGCAGTTTATCTCCAGGGGGCGACGAGCAGTACTTC
CASSLSPGGDEQYF